These T cell receptor beta chains were read from a single sample in a study of control samples from healthy donors and cancer patients. The protocol was immunoSEQ multiplex PCR, while the TCRdb copy is restricted to in-frame clones and leaves out a portion. The profile shows about 130,000 clones, more than 70% of them singletons. Material: blood. The receptors were gathered from a man aged 50-60 years in good health. Both conserved end residues are part of each CDR3. A D gene is named only where the DNA matches it firmly. The listing skips clone size in some rows; elsewhere it reads once, few, many or a size class.

V: TRBV4-1
D: NA
J: TRBJ1-2
size: NA
DNA: TGCGCCAGCAGCCAAGGGGTGCAGGCTGGTGGCTACACCTTC
CDR3: CASSQGVQAGGYTF

V: TRBV29-1
D: TRBD2
J: TRBJ2-2
size: NA
DNA: TGCAGCGTTGAAACGCCGGGGGGATGGGAGCTGTTTTTT
CDR3: CSVETPGGWELFF

V: TRBV27
D: NA
J: TRBJ2-5
size: few
DNA: TGTGCCAGCGGGGGAACCTTAGAGACCCAGTACTTC
CDR3: CASGGTLETQYF

V: TRBV5-1
D: NA
J: TRBJ1-6
size: NA
DNA: TGCGCCAGCAGCTGGGGGCCGGATTATAATTCACCCCTCCACTTT
CDR3: CASSWGPDYNSPLHF

V: TRBV9
D: NA
J: TRBJ2-7
size: NA
DNA: TGTGCCAGCAAGGGACCTGGGGCTCTCAGGTACGAGCAGTACTTC
CDR3: CASKGPGALRYEQYF

V: TRBV19
D: TRBD1
J: TRBJ1-2
size: NA
DNA: TGTGCCAGTAGTACGAGACAGGGTGGTAACTATGGCTACACCTTC
CDR3: CASSTRQGGNYGYTF

V: TRBV19
D: TRBD2
J: TRBJ2-3
size: NA
DNA: TGTGCCAGTAGTCGGACTAGAGCGGGGCGGGATACGCAGTATTTT
CDR3: CASSRTRAGRDTQYF

V: TRBV10-2
D: TRBD2
J: TRBJ2-1
size: NA
DNA: TGCGCCAGCAGTGATTCCGGGACTAGACATGAGCAGTTCTTC
CDR3: CASSDSGTRHEQFF

V: TRBV18
D: NA
J: TRBJ1-1
size: NA
DNA: TGTGCCAGCTCACCCAGGGACCCCAACACTGAAGCTTTCTTT
CDR3: CASSPRDPNTEAFF

V: TRBV19
D: NA
J: TRBJ2-5
size: NA
DNA: TGTGCCAGTAGTTCACCGAATTCTAGAAGGGAGACCCAGTACTTC
CDR3: CASSSPNSRRETQYF

V: TRBV12-3/TRBV12-4
D: NA
J: TRBJ1-2
size: once
DNA: TGTGCCAGCAGTTTATATGTCGGTGGCTACACCTTC
CDR3: CASSLYVGGYTF

V: TRBV27
D: NA
J: TRBJ2-7
size: NA
DNA: TGTGCCAGCAGTTTACGGGGTGCAGGGTTGGGCCACGAGCAGTACTTC
CDR3: CASSLRGAGLGHEQYF

V: TRBV3-1/TRBV3-2
D: NA
J: TRBJ2-4
size: NA
DNA: TGTGCCAGCAGCCAGGGGACGACAAACATTCAGTACTTC
CDR3: CASSQGTTNIQYF

V: TRBV5-1
D: TRBD1
J: TRBJ2-1
size: NA
DNA: TGCGCCAGCAGCACTGGGACAGGGGACAATGAGCAGTTCTTC
CDR3: CASSTGTGDNEQFF

V: TRBV6-5
D: TRBD1
J: TRBJ2-1
size: NA
DNA: TGTGCCAGCAGGCCCAGGACAGGGAACTACAATGAGCAGTTCTTC
CDR3: CASRPRTGNYNEQFF

V: TRBV5-5
D: TRBD1
J: TRBJ1-1
size: once
DNA: TGTGCCAGCAGCCAAGGGACAGGGGGGACTGAAGCTTTCTTT
CDR3: CASSQGTGGTEAFF

V: TRBV11-2
D: NA
J: TRBJ2-6
size: NA
DNA: TGTGCCAGCAGCTTTTCCTTCTCTGGGGCCAACGTCCTGACTTTC
CDR3: CASSFSFSGANVLTF

V: TRBV3-1/TRBV3-2
D: NA
J: TRBJ2-6
size: NA
DNA: TGTGCCAGCAGGACTAACTCTGGGGCCAACGTCCTGACTTTC
CDR3: CASRTNSGANVLTF

V: TRBV3-1/TRBV3-2
D: NA
J: TRBJ1-4
size: NA
DNA: TGTGCCAGCAGCCATTCCGTCGCAACTAATGAAAAACTGTTTTTT
CDR3: CASSHSVATNEKLFF

V: TRBV6-2/TRBV6-3
D: NA
J: TRBJ1-1
size: NA
DNA: TGTGCCAGCAGCCATTTATGGCCCCAGAGTGGCACTGAAGCTTTCTTT
CDR3: CASSHLWPQSGTEAFF

V: TRBV12-3/TRBV12-4
D: TRBD1
J: TRBJ1-1
size: NA
DNA: TGTGCCAGCAGTTTATCAGGGGGCCCTGAAGCTTTCTTT
CDR3: CASSLSGGPEAFF

V: TRBV3-1/TRBV3-2
D: NA
J: TRBJ1-6
size: NA
DNA: TGTGCCAGCAGTACAAGTTCCAGTTATAATTCACCCCTCCACTTT
CDR3: CASSTSSSYNSPLHF

V: TRBV19
D: NA
J: TRBJ1-4
size: NA
DNA: TGTGCCAGTAGTATACCATACCAGACAACCGAAGGCGAAAAACTGTTTTTT
CDR3: CASSIPYQTTEGEKLFF

V: TRBV6-6
D: TRBD1
J: TRBJ2-7
size: NA
DNA: TGTGCCAGCAGTAGGACAGGAGCCTACGAGCAGTACTTC
CDR3: CASSRTGAYEQYF

V: TRBV30
D: NA
J: TRBJ2-3
size: NA
DNA: TGTGCCTGGAGTGTACGGGGGGCCTACACAGATACGCAGTATTTT
CDR3: CAWSVRGAYTDTQYF